This T cell receptor (beta chain) appears in the sequencing data of a study of naive and memory T cell subsets. With respect to this clonotype: Its matching antigen is unknown.

The study, taken as a whole, reports: TCR abundance followed a power law differing between naive and memory subsets. Gini index rose across naive, CM, EM and EMRA in CD4 and CD8.

The CDR3 consists of 13 residues. V lost 6 bases, J lost 10 bases, and 9 bases stayed unmatched. Looked up from germline, CDR1 is SNHLY and CDR2 is FYNNEI. An equimolar mix of two oligonucleotides served as the beta constant-region primer for TRBC1 and TRBC2. A single record per CDR3 protein comes from TCRdb applying MiXCR to the UMI-ligation and nested PCR reads. The table records 130,000 to 150,000 distinct CDR3 sequences, approximately 17% of them present only once. This TCR was recovered from a human donor in good health. The sample was naive CD4+ T cells from blood. The rearrangement links TRBV2 to TRBJ2-1, with 7 bases identical to TRBD1. For the CDR3, the DNA is TGTGCCAGCAGCCCATACAGGGGCCGAGAGCAGTTCTTC. It translates to CASSPYRGREQFF. Together with reference TRBV2 and TRBJ2-1, the CDR3 gives the full variable domain: EPEVTQTPSHQVTQMGQEVILRCVPISNHLYFYWYRQILGQKVEFLVSFYNNEISEKSEIFDDQFSVERPDGSNFTLKIRSTKLEDSAMYFCASSPYRGREQFFGPGTRLTVL.